This passage covers 31 T cell receptor beta chains from one sample sequenced in a study of blood T cell repertoires in COVID-19. The protocol was immunoSEQ multiplex PCR, while the TCRdb copy is restricted to in-frame clones and leaves out a portion. The table has around 300,000 clones, about 89% seen once. Sequenced sample: peripheral blood. The receptors were sampled from a woman in her twenties or thirties with COVID-19, enrolled during active disease.

The rearrangement uses TRBV18 and TRBJ1-5; no reliable D call. The CDR3 is 15 residues long. The V end was cut by 3 bases, the J end by 0 bases, with 9 bases between. From germline, CDR1 is KGHSH and CDR2 LQKENI. The CDR3, as DNA: TGTGCCAGCTCACCGAGTCAGGATAGCAATCAGCCCCAGCATTTT. It is translated as CASSPSQDSNQPQHF. Together with reference TRBV18 and TRBJ1-5, the CDR3 gives the full variable domain: NAGVMQNPRHLVRRRGQEARLRCSPMKGHSHVYWYRQLPEEGLKFMVYLQKENIIDESGMPKERFSAEFPKEGPSILRIQQVVRGDSAAYFCASSPSQDSNQPQHFGDGTRLSIL.

The gene calls are TRBV10-3 and TRBJ1-2; D ambiguous. The V end lost 3 bases, the J end lost 4 bases, and 9 bases lay between the germline ends. Germline CDR1 is ENHRY and CDR2 is SYGVKD. This CDR3 comprises 13 residues. CDR3 residues: CAISEQQFYGYTF. CDR3 in DNA: TGTGCCATCAGTGAACAACAGTTCTATGGCTACACCTTC.

The gene calls are TRBV7-3 and TRBJ2-6, with a tentative D call TRBD1 (5 bases). Germline CDR1 and CDR2: SGHTA and FQGTGA. The CDR3 has 18 residues. The V and J ends lost 5 bases and 0 bases respectively, with 17 bases between them. This CDR3 reads CASSRSTDFRSGANVLTF. The CDR3 DNA reads TGTGCCAGCAGCCGATCGACAGACTTTCGCTCTGGGGCCAACGTCCTGACTTTC.

The rearrangement joins TRBV6-2 or TRBV6-3 to TRBJ1-1; possible D gene TRBD1, 6 bases. Per the germline V gene, CDR1 is MNHEY and CDR2 is SVGEGT. Trimming removed 2 bases at V and 4 bases at J, with 11 bases between. The CDR3 covers 14 residues. This CDR3 is CASSYLQGFTEAFF. The CDR3, as DNA: TGTGCCAGCAGTTACCTACAGGGTTTCACTGAAGCTTTCTTT.

This rearrangement joins TRBV4-2 to TRBJ2-3, with D possibly being TRBD1 (6 bases). CDR3 length equals 14 residues. From germline, CDR1 is LGHNA and CDR2 YNFKEQ. V was cut by 4 bases and J by 6 bases, with 14 bases left in between. Here the CDR3 reads CASSPQGQADTQYF. The DNA for the CDR3 is TGTGCCAGCAGCCCACAGGGTCAGGCGGATACGCAGTATTTT.

The chain has TRBV19 and TRBJ2-6, with 8 nucleotides matching TRBD1. Germline V gene lookup returns CDR1 LNHDA and CDR2 SQIVND (reference sequence). The CDR3 totals 16 residues. V lost 7 bases to trimming and J lost 1 base; unmatched junction nucleotides: 6. CDR3 amino acids: CASKAGGRSGANVLTF. Here the CDR3 DNA reads TGTGCCAGTAAAGCAGGGGGCAGATCTGGGGCCAACGTCCTGACTTTC. Drawing the rest from reference TRBV19 and TRBJ2-6, the complete variable domain is DGGITQSPKYLFRKEGQNVTLSCEQNLNHDAMYWYRQDPGQGLRLIYYSQIVNDFQKGDIAEGYSVSREKKESFPLTVTSAQKNPTAFYLCASKAGGRSGANVLTFGAGSRLTVL.

The chain employs TRBV18 and TRBJ2-7; 8 bases map to TRBD1. J gave up 5 bases and V 3 bases, and 6 bases lay outside the gene matches. The CDR3 loop spans 14 amino acids. Germline CDR1 reads KGHSH; CDR2 reads LQKENI. The CDR3 loop reads CASSPQGAPNEQYF. In DNA form, the CDR3 reads TGTGCCAGCTCACCCCAGGGGGCGCCCAACGAGCAGTACTTC.

The genes are TRBV25-1 and TRBJ2-3; tentative D call: TRBD2 (5 bases). Germline lookup yields CDR1 MGHDK and CDR2 SYGVNS. The germline V and J ends were trimmed by 5 bases and 0 bases, with 9 bases remaining between them. The CDR3 loop spans 14 amino acids. DNA for the CDR3: TGTGCCAGCAGTAGAGCGGTTAGCACAGATACGCAGTATTTT. It yields the protein CASSRAVSTDTQYF.

The chain has TRBV5-1 and TRBJ1-5; TRBD1 agrees at 9 bases. Germline CDR1 is SGHRS and CDR2 is YFSETQ. The junction had 4 bases not matched to a gene; V was cut back by 4 bases and J by 5 bases. This CDR3 is built from 14 residues. CDR3 sequence (DNA): TGCGCCAGCAGCCCGGACAGGGGAGATCAGCCCCAGCATTTT. Its translation is CASSPDRGDQPQHF.

V gene TRBV7-9 combines with J gene TRBJ1-6; 9 bases match TRBD1. Looked up from germline, CDR1 is SEHNR and CDR2 is FQNEAQ (reference sequence). After removal of 3 bases from V and 9 bases from J, the junction contained 6 bases not matched to a gene. This CDR3 is 15 amino acids long. CDR3 protein: CASSFRGQGFSPLHF. Written as DNA, the CDR3 is TGTGCCAGCAGCTTTCGGGGACAGGGTTTTTCACCCCTCCACTTT.

The V and J genes are TRBV25-1 and TRBJ2-5; 7 bases match TRBD2. CDR3 length equals 16 residues. CDR1 is MGHDK, CDR2 SYGVNS, per germline. Germline trimming cut 2 bases from V and 0 bases from J; bases unmatched to any gene: 6. The CDR3 DNA is TGTGCCAGCAGTGAAACTAAGCGGGGAAACCAAGAGACCCAGTACTTC. It translates to CASSETKRGNQETQYF.

V and J are TRBV5-1 and TRBJ1-1; D perhaps matches TRBD1 (5 bases). This CDR3 contains 15 residues. Germline assignment: CDR1 SGHRS and CDR2 YFSETQ. Deletions cut 0 bases from V and 3 bases from J, with 12 bases between. This CDR3 reads CASSLAQGFDTEAFF. The CDR3 region has the DNA TGCGCCAGCAGCTTGGCGCAGGGCTTCGACACTGAAGCTTTCTTT.

CDR3 in DNA: TGTGCCAGCAGTTTAACAATTACGCAGTATTTT. As protein: CASSLTITQYF. V usage is TRBV12-3 or TRBV12-4 and J usage is TRBJ2-3; D remains ambiguous. The CDR3 runs 11 residues. Trimming cost V 2 bases and J 8 bases, with 5 bases left between them.

CDR3 in amino acids: CAWSGLAGGPETQYF. As DNA, the CDR3 is TGTGCCTGGAGTGGACTAGCGGGAGGGCCGGAGACCCAGTACTTC. The J gene is TRBJ2-5, the V gene TRBV30, with 14 bases lining up with TRBD2. J lost 5 bases, V lost 1 base, and 3 bases had no gene match. The CDR3 is 15 residues long. The germline V gene encodes CDR1 GTSNPN and CDR2 SVGIG (reference sequence).

The chain couples TRBV24-1 to TRBJ2-2; 9 bases are a match to TRBD1. J gave up 5 bases and V 3 bases, and 9 bases lay outside the gene matches. The CDR3 has 17 residues. Looked up from germline, CDR1 is KGHDR and CDR2 is SFDVKD. The CDR3 sequence: CATSDLTGGKETGELFF. CDR3 nucleotides: TGTGCCACCAGTGATCTGACAGGGGGTAAAGAAACCGGGGAGCTGTTTTTT.

The rearrangement joins TRBV29-1 to TRBJ1-2; TRBD1 matches at 7 bases. V trimming: 0 bases; J trimming: 8 bases; junction bases outside the gene matches: 6. CDR3 size: 13 residues. Germline CDR1 reads SQVTM; CDR2 reads ANQGSEA. CDR3: CSVEDRTGAGYTF. As DNA, the CDR3 is TGCAGCGTTGAAGATCGTACAGGGGCCGGCTACACCTTC. Filled out from reference TRBV29-1 and TRBJ1-2, the complete variable domain reads SAVISQKPSRDICQRGTSLTIQCQVDSQVTMMFWYRQQPGQSLTLIATANQGSEATYESGFVIDKFPISRPNLTFSTLTVSNMSPEDSSIYLCSVEDRTGAGYTFGSGTRLTVV.

The chain combines TRBV10-2 with TRBJ2-2; D perhaps matches TRBD1 (5 bases). Germline assignment: CDR1 WSHSY and CDR2 SAAADI. The CDR3 consists of 16 residues. V lost 2 bases to trimming and J lost 4 bases, with 14 bases between them. CDR3 DNA: TGCGCCAGCAGTGAGGCAGGGTCCTCGAGCACCGGGGAGCTGTTTTTT. Amino acid sequence: CASSEAGSSSTGELFF.

The J gene is TRBJ1-1, the V gene TRBV19; D unclear. The CDR3 has 17 residues. Deletions cut 2 bases from V and 1 base from J, with 17 bases between. Germline loops: CDR1 LNHDA, CDR2 SQIVND (reference sequence). CDR3 sequence reads: CASSITPGRRENTEAFF. The DNA of the CDR3 is TGTGCCAGTAGTATAACCCCTGGGAGAAGGGAGAACACTGAAGCTTTCTTT.

V and J are TRBV7-9 and TRBJ2-3; 15 bases line up with TRBD2. With V trimmed by 1 base and J by 6 bases, 5 bases remained unmatched. The CDR3 runs to 17 residues. CDR1 is SEHNR and CDR2 is FQNEAQ in the germline V gene (reference sequence). The CDR3 DNA reads TGTGCCAGCAGCTTAGGGACTAGCGGGAGGGCCGCGGATACGCAGTATTTT. This encodes CASSLGTSGRAADTQYF.

The chain recombines TRBV3-1 (or the pseudogene TRBV3-2) with TRBJ1-6; 8 nucleotides agree with TRBD1. Germline assignment: CDR1 LGHDT and CDR2 YNNKEL (reference sequence). CDR3 length equals 16 residues. V lost 1 base to trimming and J lost 11 bases; unmatched junction nucleotides: 10. The CDR3 is CASSQADRAQKAPLHF. In DNA form, the CDR3 reads TGTGCCAGCAGCCAAGCGGACAGGGCACAGAAGGCACCCCTCCACTTT.

Written as DNA, the CDR3 is TGTGCCAGCAGCGCACGCGGGACTAGCGGGAGCAGGAACACCGGGGAGCTGTTTTTT. It is translated as CASSARGTSGSRNTGELFF. The chain combines TRBV9 with TRBJ2-2; 14 bases fit TRBD2. Losses at the gene ends were 3 bases for V and 1 base for J; bases not matched to a gene: 8. The germline CDR1 and CDR2 sequences are SGDLS and YYNGEE. The CDR3 length is 19 residues.

The chain has TRBV28 and TRBJ2-5; a possible D gene is TRBD1 (5 bases). The CDR3 loop spans 14 amino acids. V was cut by 5 bases and J by 5 bases, with 15 bases left in between. CDR1 and CDR2 from the germline V gene are MDHEN and SYDVKM. The CDR3 bases are TGTGCCAGCAGTCTTTCTTCAGGGTTGGAGACCCAGTACTTC. It encodes CASSLSSGLETQYF.

The chain combines TRBV28 with TRBJ1-1, with D maybe TRBD1 (5 bases). V was shortened by 7 bases and J by 3 bases, with 15 bases between the two germline ends. The CDR3 is 14 residues long. Germline-derived CDR1 and CDR2 are MDHEN and SYDVKM. Here the CDR3 DNA reads TGTGCCAGCACCTGGGGCACCAAGTACACTGAAGCTTTCTTT. This gives the protein CASTWGTKYTEAFF.

The chain recombines TRBV5-1 with TRBJ1-4, with 10 bases matching TRBD1. V shed 3 bases, J shed 8 bases, and the junction held 13 bases outside the gene matches. This CDR3 has 17 residues. Germline loops: CDR1 SGHRS, CDR2 YFSETQ. CDR3 DNA: TGCGCCAGCAGCTCCGATGAGGGACAGGGGCGTCCGGAAAAACTGTTTTTT. Encoded protein: CASSSDEGQGRPEKLFF.

This chain connects TRBV30 to TRBJ2-2; 8 nucleotides align to TRBD1. After removal of 0 bases from V and 1 base from J, the junction contained 4 bases not matched to a gene. Germline CDR1 and CDR2: GTSNPN and SVGIG (reference sequence). The CDR3 covers 16 residues. DNA for the CDR3: TGTGCCTGGAGTGTACCCGGGACAGGGAACACCGGGGAGCTGTTTTTT. It is translated as CAWSVPGTGNTGELFF.

The CDR3 region is CASSSPGQGKETQYF. CDR3 nucleotide sequence: TGTGCCAGCAGTTCCCCGGGACAGGGTAAAGAGACCCAGTACTTC. The J gene is TRBJ2-5, the V gene TRBV27, with 9 bases lining up with TRBD1. CDR1 MNHEY and CDR2 SMNVEV come from the germline V gene (reference sequence). V dropped 4 bases and J dropped 3; count of bases not matched to a gene: 6. The CDR3 spans 15 residues.

The J gene is TRBJ2-1, the V gene TRBV4-1, with D possibly being TRBD2 (5 bases). CDR3 size: 12 residues. Trimming pared 4 bases from V and 9 bases from J, leaving 10 bases between. Germline CDR1 MGHRA, CDR2 YSYEKL. CDR3 in amino acids: CASSPLSGEQFF. The DNA of the CDR3 is TGCGCCAGCAGCCCATTGAGCGGTGAGCAGTTCTTC.

The rearrangement links TRBV19 to TRBJ2-1, with 7 bases identical to TRBD1. Germline CDR1 reads LNHDA; CDR2 reads SQIVND (reference sequence). V gave up 5 bases and J gave up 5 bases; unmatched junction bases: 9. This CDR3 region has 15 residues. In DNA form, the CDR3 reads TGTGCCAGTAGTGACCGGGACAGTGCACACAATGAGCAGTTCTTC. This encodes CASSDRDSAHNEQFF.

The V call is TRBV5-4, the J call TRBJ1-1; tentative D call: TRBD1 (6 bases). The CDR3 has 15 residues. The germline V gene encodes CDR1 SGHNT and CDR2 YYREEE (reference sequence). The ends were cut back, 0 bases at V and 1 base at J, with 10 bases in the middle. CDR3 in amino acids: CASSLGRGANTEAFF. CDR3 sequence (DNA): TGTGCCAGCAGCTTGGGGCGGGGGGCGAACACTGAAGCTTTCTTT.

Note on this clone: Other nucleotide sequences in the sample specify the same CDR3. The V gene is TRBV6-5, the J gene TRBJ2-5, with a possible D match to TRBD2 (7 bases). Germline V gene lookup returns CDR1 MNHEY and CDR2 SVGAGI. The length of the CDR3 is 14 residues. V was clipped by 5 bases and J by 5 bases, with 15 bases between them. As DNA, the CDR3 is TGTGCCAGCAGTCCTTCGGGGGGCGGCGAGACCCAGTACTTC. Amino acids: CASSPSGGGETQYF.

The chain joins TRBV6-5 to TRBJ1-6; 10 bases match TRBD1. V lost 4 bases, J lost 11 bases, and 8 bases stayed unmatched. Germline values: CDR1 MNHEY, CDR2 SVGAGI. The CDR3 runs 15 residues. CDR3 protein: CASSSGQGGWTPLHF. The CDR3 nucleotides are TGTGCCAGCAGTTCCGGACAGGGGGGATGGACACCCCTCCACTTT.